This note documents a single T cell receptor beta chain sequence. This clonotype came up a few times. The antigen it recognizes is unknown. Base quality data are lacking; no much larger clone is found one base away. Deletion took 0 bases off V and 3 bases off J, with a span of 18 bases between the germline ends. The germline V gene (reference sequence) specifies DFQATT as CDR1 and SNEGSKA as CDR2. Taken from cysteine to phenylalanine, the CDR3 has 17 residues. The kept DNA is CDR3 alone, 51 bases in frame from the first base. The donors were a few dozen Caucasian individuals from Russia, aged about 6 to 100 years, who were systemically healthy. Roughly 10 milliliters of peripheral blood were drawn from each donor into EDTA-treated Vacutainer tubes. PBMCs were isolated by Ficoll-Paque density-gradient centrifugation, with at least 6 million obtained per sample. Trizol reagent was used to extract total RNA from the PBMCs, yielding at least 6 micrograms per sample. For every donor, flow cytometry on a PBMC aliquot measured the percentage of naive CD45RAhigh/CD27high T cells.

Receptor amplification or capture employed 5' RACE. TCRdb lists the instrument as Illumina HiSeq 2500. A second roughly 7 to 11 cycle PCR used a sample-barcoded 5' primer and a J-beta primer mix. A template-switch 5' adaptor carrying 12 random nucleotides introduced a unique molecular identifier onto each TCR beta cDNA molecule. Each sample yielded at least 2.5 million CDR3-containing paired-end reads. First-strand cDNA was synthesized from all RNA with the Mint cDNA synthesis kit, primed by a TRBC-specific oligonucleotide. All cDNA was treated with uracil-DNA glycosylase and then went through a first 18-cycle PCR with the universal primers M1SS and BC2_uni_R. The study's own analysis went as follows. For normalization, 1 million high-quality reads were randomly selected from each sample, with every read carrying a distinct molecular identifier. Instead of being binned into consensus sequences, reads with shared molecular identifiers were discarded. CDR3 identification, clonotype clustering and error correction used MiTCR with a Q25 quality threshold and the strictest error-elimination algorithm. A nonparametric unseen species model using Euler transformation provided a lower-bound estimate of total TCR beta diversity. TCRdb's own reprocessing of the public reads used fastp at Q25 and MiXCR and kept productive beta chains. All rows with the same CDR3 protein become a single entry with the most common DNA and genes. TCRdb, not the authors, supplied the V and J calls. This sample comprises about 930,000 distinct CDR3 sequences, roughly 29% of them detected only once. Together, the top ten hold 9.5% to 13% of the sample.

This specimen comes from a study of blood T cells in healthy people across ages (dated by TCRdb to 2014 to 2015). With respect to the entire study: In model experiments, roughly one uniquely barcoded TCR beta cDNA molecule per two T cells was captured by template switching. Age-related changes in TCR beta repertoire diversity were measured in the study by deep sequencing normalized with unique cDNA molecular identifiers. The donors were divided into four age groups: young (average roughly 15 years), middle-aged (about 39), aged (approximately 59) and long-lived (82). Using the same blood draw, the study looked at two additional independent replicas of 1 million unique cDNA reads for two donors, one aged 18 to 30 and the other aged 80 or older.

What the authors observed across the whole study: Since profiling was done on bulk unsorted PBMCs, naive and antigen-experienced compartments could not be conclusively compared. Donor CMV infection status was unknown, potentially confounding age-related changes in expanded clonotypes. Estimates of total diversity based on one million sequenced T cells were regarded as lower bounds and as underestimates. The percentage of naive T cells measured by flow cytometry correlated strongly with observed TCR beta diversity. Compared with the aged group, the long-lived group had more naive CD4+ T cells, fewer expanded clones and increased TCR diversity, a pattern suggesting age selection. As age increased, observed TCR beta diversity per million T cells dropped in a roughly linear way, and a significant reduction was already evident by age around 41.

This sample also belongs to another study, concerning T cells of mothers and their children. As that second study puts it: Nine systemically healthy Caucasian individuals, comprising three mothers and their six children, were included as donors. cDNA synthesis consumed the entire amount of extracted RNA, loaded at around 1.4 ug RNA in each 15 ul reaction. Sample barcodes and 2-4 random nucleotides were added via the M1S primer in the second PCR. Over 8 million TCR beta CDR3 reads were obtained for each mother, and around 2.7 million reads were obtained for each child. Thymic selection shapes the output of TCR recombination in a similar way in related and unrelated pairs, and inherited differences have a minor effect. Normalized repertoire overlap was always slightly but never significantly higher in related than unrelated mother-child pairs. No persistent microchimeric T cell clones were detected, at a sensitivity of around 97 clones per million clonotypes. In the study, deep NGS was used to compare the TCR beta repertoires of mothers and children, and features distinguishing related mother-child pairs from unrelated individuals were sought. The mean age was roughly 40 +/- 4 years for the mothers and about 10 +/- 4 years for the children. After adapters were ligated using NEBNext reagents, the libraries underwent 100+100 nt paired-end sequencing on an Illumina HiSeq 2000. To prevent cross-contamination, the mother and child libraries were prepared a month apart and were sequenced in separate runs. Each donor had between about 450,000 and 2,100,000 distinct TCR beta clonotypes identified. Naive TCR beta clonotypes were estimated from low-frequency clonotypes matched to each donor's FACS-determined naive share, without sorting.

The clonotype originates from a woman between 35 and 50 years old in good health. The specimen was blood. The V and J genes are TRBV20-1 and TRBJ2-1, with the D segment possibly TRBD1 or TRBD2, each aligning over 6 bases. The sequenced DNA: TGCAGTGCTAGAGATGACAAGGGGGGCCACTACTACAATGAGCAGTTCTTC. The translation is CSARDDKGGHYYNEQFF.